Given below is one TCR beta chain in context. The antigen is unknown. These data are taken from a study of long-term antiretroviral therapy in people with HIV. Study as a whole: A decade or so separates the oldest specimens from the later 2015 immediate-ART recommendation. Findings and limits, study-wide: Relative to transplant donor controls, diversity remained lower despite increasing after ART.

The ends were cut back, 4 bases at V and 5 bases at J, with 17 bases in the middle. Looked up from germline, CDR1 is SGHAT and CDR2 is FQNNGV. CDR3 size: 15 residues. immunoSEQ v3.0 was run at survey level. Sequencing was performed with immunoSEQ multiplex PCR; in TCRdb, only in-frame clones are kept and a portion is missing. The data show 30,000 to 40,000 clones, 80% to 90% seen once. This clonotype was obtained from a man between 18 and 29 years old with HIV. The gene calls are TRBV11-2 and TRBJ2-5; TRBD2 might be the D (5 bases). This specimen was unsorted PBMCs, taken 0.4 years before starting antiretroviral therapy. CDR3 in amino acids: CASSSSPGPGETQYF. CDR3 DNA sequence: TGTGCCAGCAGCTCTTCACCCGGGCCGGGGGAGACCCAGTACTTC.